This T cell receptor beta chain was identified during a study of blood T cell repertoires in COVID-19. The CDR3 loop spans 14 amino acids. Germline assignment: CDR1 MNHNS and CDR2 SASEGT. J was trimmed by 6 bases and V by 3 bases; bases with no gene match: 4. This table comes from immunoSEQ multiplex PCR, and its TCRdb copy is limited to in-frame clones, with some not included. The sample contains more than 95,000 clones, less than 95% of which appear only once. This sequence was found in a man aged 60 to 69 with acute or convalescent COVID-19. The source material was peripheral blood. This chain uses TRBV6-1 with TRBJ1-3; TRBD1 matches 8 bases. The CDR3 DNA reads TGTGCCAGCAGTGATTCAGGGGGCAAAAACACCATATATTTT. It is translated as CASSDSGGKNTIYF.